This T cell receptor beta chain was recorded in a study of T cells in Graves' hyperthyroidism and ophthalmopathy. Template material for amplifying TCR beta CDR3 regions consisted of RNA transcripts. TCR CDR3 underwent first-round RT-PCR with the HTBI primer set. TCRdb itself ran the multiplex PCR reads through MiXCR, one entry per CDR3 protein. The sample yields about 520,000 distinct CDR3 sequences, approximately 25% seen once. This clonotype occurred a few times. The antigen is undetermined. Whole-study findings and limits: Prediction of ophthalmopathy progression came a median around 6.1 months pre-onset.

In making diagnoses, clinical symptoms, serum thyroxine and TRAb, thyroid ultrasound and orbital computed tomography were all used. Trimming took off 6 bases at V and 4 bases at J, with 22 bases between the two ends. This CDR3 contains 17 residues. Germline lookup yields CDR1 SNHLY and CDR2 FYNNEI. This TCR derives from a woman younger than 45 with Graves' ophthalmopathy. The J gene is TRBJ1-5, the V gene TRBV2; D is ambiguous. Specimen: blood. The CDR3 here is CASSDTPDGYGNQPQHF. DNA for the CDR3: TGTGCCAGCAGCGACACCCCGGACGGGTACGGGAATCAGCCCCAGCATTTT.